This TCR beta chain appears in the sequencing data of a study of cytomegalovirus exposure and HLA in healthy donors. Some clones are missing from TCRdb's copy, which holds only in-frame ones; the method was immunoSEQ multiplex PCR. The repertoire holds over 150,000 clones, with approximately 86% as singletons. Germline V gene sequence: CDR1 SEHNR, CDR2 FQNEAQ (reference sequence). CDR3 size: 13 residues. Between the trimmed V and J ends, which lost 5 bases and 5 bases, there was a span of 12 bases. Study-wide results and limits: There were 150 or so TCR beta chains listed as cytomegalovirus-associated.

In this sample, this clone turned up a few times. Its target is unknown. A 120-subject validation cohort, separate from the approximately 670-subject first cohort, supplied the donors. What was sequenced was PBMCs. V gene TRBV7-9 combines with J gene TRBJ2-5; D ambiguous. The sequence was obtained from a man between 18 and 35 years old in good health and CMV-seropositive. This chain's CDR3 is CASSLRGMETQYF. CDR3 sequence (DNA): TGTGCCAGCAGCCTCAGAGGCATGGAGACCCAGTACTTC.